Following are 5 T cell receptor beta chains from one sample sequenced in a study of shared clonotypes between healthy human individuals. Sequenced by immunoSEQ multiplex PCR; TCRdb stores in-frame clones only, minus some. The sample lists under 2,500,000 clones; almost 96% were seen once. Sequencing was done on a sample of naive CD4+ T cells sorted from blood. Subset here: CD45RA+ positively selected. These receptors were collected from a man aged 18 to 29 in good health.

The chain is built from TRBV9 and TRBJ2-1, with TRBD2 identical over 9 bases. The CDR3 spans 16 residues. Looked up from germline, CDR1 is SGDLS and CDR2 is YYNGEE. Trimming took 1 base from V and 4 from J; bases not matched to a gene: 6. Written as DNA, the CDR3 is TGTGCCAGCAGCGTATCTAGCGGGATTCTGTACAATGAGCAGTTCTTC. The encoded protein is CASSVSSGILYNEQFF.

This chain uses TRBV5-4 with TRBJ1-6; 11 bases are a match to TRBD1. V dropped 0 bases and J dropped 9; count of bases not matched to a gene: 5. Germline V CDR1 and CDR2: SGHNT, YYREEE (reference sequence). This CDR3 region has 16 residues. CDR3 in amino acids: CASSLGGTGGFSPLHF. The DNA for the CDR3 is TGTGCCAGCAGCTTGGGTGGGACAGGGGGATTTTCACCCCTCCACTTT.

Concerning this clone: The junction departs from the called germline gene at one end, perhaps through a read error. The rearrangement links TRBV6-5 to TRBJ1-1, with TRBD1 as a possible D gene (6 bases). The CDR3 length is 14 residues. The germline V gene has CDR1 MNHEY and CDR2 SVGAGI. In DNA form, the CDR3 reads TGTGCCAGCAAGCAGGGGTTAACAAACACTGAAACTTTCTTT. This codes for CASKQGLTNTETFF.

For the CDR3, the DNA is TGTGCCACCAGCAGAGGACAGGGTAGGGAGTCACCCCTCCACTTT. As protein: CATSRGQGRESPLHF. The V call is TRBV15, the J call TRBJ1-6; 7 nucleotides line up with TRBD1. Germline V gene data show CDR1 as LNHNV and CDR2 as YYDKDF (reference sequence). The CDR3 covers 15 residues. J lost 10 bases, V lost 1 base, and 7 bases had no gene match.

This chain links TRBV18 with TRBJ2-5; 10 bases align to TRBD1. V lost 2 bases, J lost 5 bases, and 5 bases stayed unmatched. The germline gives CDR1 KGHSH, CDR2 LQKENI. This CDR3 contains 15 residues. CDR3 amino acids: CASSPVTGGRETQYF. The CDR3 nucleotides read TGTGCCAGCTCACCAGTGACAGGGGGCAGGGAGACCCAGTACTTC.